This section outlines one T cell receptor (beta chain) sequence together with its context. Antigen unknown. From germline, CDR1 is SGDLS and CDR2 YYNGEE. With 3 bases removed from V and 6 bases from J, the gap between germline ends came to 15 bases. This CDR3 has 15 residues. The sample belongs to a study of shared clonotypes between healthy human individuals. General study results and limits: Only blood samples were collected, and tissue repertoires likely differ.

TCRdb's table, derived via immunoSEQ multiplex PCR, lists solely in-frame clones and lacks some. The sample comprises around 2,000,000 clones, about 95% of which are singletons, and about 1.1% rests with the top ten. It was CD45RO-negative cells, positively selected for CCR7, that made up naive CD8 cells, with terminally differentiated effector memory CD45RA+ cells excluded. This rearrangement joins TRBV9 to TRBJ1-4, with D unresolved. The sample taken for sequencing was naive CD8+ T cells sorted from blood. This receptor was taken from a man aged 18 to 30 in good health. CDR3 residues: CASSAEGRFDEKLFF. CDR3 DNA: TGTGCCAGCAGCGCCGAGGGAAGGTTTGATGAAAAACTGTTTTTT. The variable domain in full, with the rest retrieved from reference TRBV9 and TRBJ1-4, is DSGVTQTPKHLITATGQRVTLRCSPRSGDLSVYWYQQSLDQGLQFLIQYYNGEERAKGNILERFSAQQFPDLHSELNLSSLELGDSALYFCASSAEGRFDEKLFFGSGTQLSVL.